This passage covers 5 T cell receptor beta chains from one sample sequenced in a study of T cell clusters in autoimmune cytopenias. Multiplex touch-down PCR amplified TRB using TRB-A and TRB-B pools in one tube. TCRdb processed the multiplex PCR reads again and assigns one entry to each CDR3 protein, with no DNA. Its listing shows about 6,100 distinct CDR3 sequences. Each sample's input was 200 to 300 ng genomic DNA, about 38,000 genome equivalents. These records were also assigned to another study, of T cell repertoires in aging, cancer and after chemotherapy.

The material sequenced was peripheral blood. Source of these receptors: a human donor in good health.

The J gene is TRBJ2-5, the V gene TRBV6-2 or TRBV6-3. Germline values: CDR1 MNHEY, CDR2 SVGEGT. CDR3 length: 14 residues. This CDR3 is CASSYAALEETQYF.

The chain has TRBV4-3 and TRBJ2-3. Germline V gene sequence: CDR1 LGHNA, CDR2 YSLEER. The CDR3 is made up of 16 amino acids. The CDR3 is CASSQDRGRSTDTQYF.

The chain links TRBV25-1 to TRBJ1-2; with no DNA, the TCRdb D assignment of TRBD1 cannot be verified. This CDR3 has 17 amino acids. Looked up from germline, CDR1 is MGHDK and CDR2 is SYGVNS. The CDR3 sequence: CASSEYHGTGGRHGYTF.

V usage is TRBV20-1 and J usage is TRBJ2-3; lacking DNA, the TRBD2 call made by TCRdb goes unchecked. CDR1 is DFQATT and CDR2 is SNEGSKA in the germline V gene (reference sequence). The CDR3 totals 15 residues. The CDR3 reads CSAPRKDRSTDTQYF.

This clonotype is identified as medium-sized from frequency. This sequence joins TRBV19 and TRBJ1-1; TCRdb returns TRBD1, unconfirmable since there is no DNA. This CDR3 is 12 amino acids long. Germline V gene data show CDR1 as LNHDA and CDR2 as SQIVND (reference sequence). The CDR3 is CAIGTGNTEAFF.